This T cell receptor beta chain was captured in a study of regulatory T cells in long-lasting Graves disease. Trimming stripped 2 bases from V and 5 bases from J, with 7 bases between. CDR3 length equals 13 residues. Time point noted: persistent/refractory GD, antithyroid drugs over 5 years with positive TRAb. PBMC RNA was the source of the TCR library. Building of the TCR beta libraries involved iRepertoire HTBI primers and Arm-PCR of CDR3 regions. TCRdb reanalysed the multiplex PCR reads using MiXCR and keeps one entry per CDR3 protein. The sample has 600,000 to 850,000 distinct CDR3 sequences, 25% to 35% seen once.

The sequence was collected from a female donor with Graves disease. The sequenced sample was peripheral blood mononuclear cells (PBMCs), obtained when the disease was refractory, from a patient treated with antithyroid drugs. The chain carries TRBV12-3 or TRBV12-4 and TRBJ1-5, with D unclear. The DNA of the CDR3 is TGTGCCAGCAGTTTAAGGTGGGATCAGCCCCAGCATTTT. Amino acids: CASSLRWDQPQHF.